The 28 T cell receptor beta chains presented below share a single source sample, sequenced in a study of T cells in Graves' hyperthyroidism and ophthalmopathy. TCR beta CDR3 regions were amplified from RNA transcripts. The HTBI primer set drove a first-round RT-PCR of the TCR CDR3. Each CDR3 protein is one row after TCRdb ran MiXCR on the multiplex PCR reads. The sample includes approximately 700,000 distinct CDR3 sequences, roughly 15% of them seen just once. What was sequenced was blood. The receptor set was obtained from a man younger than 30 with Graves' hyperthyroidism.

The CDR3 DNA reads TGCAGCTTTCCGACTAGCGGGAGGGCTGGTGAGCAGTTCTTC. It translates to CSFPTSGRAGEQFF. V and J are TRBV29-1 and TRBJ2-1, with 14 bases aligning to TRBD2. Trimming cost V 8 bases and J 9 bases; bases outside gene matches: 9. Germline V gives CDR1 SQVTM, CDR2 ANQGSEA. The CDR3 length is 14 residues.

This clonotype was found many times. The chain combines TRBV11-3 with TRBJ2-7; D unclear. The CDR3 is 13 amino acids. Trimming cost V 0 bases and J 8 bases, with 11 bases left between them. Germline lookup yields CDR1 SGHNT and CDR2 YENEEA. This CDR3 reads CASSLEPDVQQYF. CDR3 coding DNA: TGTGCCAGCAGCTTAGAACCGGACGTTCAGCAGTACTTC.

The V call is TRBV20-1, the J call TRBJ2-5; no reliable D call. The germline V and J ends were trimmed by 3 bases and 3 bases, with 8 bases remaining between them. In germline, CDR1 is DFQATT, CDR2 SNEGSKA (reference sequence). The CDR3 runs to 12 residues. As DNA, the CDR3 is TGCAGTGCTAGTGACGTAAAAGAGACCCAGTACTTC. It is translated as CSASDVKETQYF.

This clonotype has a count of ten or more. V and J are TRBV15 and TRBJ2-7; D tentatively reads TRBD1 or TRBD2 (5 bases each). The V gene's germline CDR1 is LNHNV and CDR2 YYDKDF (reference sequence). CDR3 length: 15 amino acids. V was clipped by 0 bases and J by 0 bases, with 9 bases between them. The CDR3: CATSREWGTSYEQYF. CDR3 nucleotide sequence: TGTGCCACCAGCAGAGAATGGGGGACCTCCTACGAGCAGTACTTC.

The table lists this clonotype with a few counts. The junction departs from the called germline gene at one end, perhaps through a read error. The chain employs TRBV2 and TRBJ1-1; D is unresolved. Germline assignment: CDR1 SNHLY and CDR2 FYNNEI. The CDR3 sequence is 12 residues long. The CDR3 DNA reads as TGTGCCAGCAGAAGGATGAACACTGGAGCTTTCTTT. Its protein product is CASRRMNTGAFF.

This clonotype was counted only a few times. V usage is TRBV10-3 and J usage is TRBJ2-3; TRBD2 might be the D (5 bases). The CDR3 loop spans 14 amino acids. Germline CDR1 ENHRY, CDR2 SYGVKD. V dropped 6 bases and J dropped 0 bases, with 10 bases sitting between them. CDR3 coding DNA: TGTGCCATCAGCCGAGCGGAAAGCACAGATACGCAGTATTTT. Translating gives CAISRAESTDTQYF.

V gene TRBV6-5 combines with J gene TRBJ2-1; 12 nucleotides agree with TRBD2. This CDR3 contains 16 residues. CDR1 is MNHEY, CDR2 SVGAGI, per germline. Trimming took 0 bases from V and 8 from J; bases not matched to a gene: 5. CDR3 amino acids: CASSYSLAGGMHEQFF. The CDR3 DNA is TGTGCCAGCAGTTACTCCCTAGCGGGAGGGATGCATGAGCAGTTCTTC.

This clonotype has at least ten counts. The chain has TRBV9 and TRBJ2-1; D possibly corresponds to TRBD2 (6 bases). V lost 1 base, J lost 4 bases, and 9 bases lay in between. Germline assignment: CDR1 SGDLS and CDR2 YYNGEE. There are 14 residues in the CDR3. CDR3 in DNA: TGTGCCAGCAGCGTAACTAGCAGTTACAATGAGCAGTTCTTC. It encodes CASSVTSSYNEQFF.

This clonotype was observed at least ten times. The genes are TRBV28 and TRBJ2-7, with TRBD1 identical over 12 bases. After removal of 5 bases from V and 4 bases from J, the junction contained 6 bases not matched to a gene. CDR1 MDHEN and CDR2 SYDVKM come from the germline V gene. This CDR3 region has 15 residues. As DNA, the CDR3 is TGTGCCAGCAGTCCCGGGACAGGGGGCTTTTACGAGCAGTACTTC. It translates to CASSPGTGGFYEQYF.

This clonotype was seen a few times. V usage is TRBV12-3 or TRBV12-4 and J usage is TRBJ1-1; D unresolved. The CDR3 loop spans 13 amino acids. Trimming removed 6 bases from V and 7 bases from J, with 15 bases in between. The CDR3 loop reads CASSSGREGEAFF. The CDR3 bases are TGTGCCAGCAGCTCGGGGAGGGAGGGTGAAGCTTTCTTT.

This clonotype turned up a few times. CDR3 coding DNA: TGTGCCTGGGCCCCTCCTAGCGGGGACACAGATACGCAGTATTTT. This encodes CAWAPPSGDTDTQYF. The V and J genes are TRBV30 and TRBJ2-3; 9 bases fit TRBD2. V dropped 5 bases and J dropped 2; count of bases not matched to a gene: 8. The CDR3 length is 15 residues. In germline, CDR1 is GTSNPN, CDR2 SVGIG (reference sequence).

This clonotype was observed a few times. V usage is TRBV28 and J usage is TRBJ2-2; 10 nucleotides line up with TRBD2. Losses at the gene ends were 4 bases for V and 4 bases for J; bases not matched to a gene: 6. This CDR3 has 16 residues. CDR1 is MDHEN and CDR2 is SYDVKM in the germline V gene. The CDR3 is CASSSPAGGGTGELFF. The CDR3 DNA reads TGTGCCAGCAGTTCTCCAGCGGGAGGGGGCACCGGGGAGCTGTTTTTT.

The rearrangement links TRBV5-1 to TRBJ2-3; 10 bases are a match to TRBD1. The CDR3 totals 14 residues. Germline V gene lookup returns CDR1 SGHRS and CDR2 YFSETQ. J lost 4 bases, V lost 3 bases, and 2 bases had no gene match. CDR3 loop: CASSWGQGPDTQYF. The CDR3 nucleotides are TGCGCCAGCAGCTGGGGACAGGGGCCAGATACGCAGTATTTT.

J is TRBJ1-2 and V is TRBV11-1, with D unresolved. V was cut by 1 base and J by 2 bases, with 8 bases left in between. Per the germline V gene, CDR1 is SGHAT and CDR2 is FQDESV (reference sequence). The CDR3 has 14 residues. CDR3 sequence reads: CASSLDSANYGYTF. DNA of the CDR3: TGTGCCAGCAGCTTAGATTCGGCCAACTATGGCTACACCTTC.

The DNA of the CDR3 is TGCAGTGCTAGACTTACTAGCGGGATGACTAATGAGCAGTTCTTC. The encoded protein is CSARLTSGMTNEQFF. The genes are TRBV20-1 and TRBJ2-1; TRBD2 matches at 10 bases. Germline V CDR1 and CDR2: DFQATT, SNEGSKA (reference sequence). This CDR3 has 15 residues. The junction had 8 bases not matched to a gene; V was cut back by 2 bases and J by 7 bases.

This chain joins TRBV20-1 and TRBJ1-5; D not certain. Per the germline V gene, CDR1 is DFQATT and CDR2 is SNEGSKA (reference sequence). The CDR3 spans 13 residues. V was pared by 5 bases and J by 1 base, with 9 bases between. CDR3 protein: CSASRLSNQPQHF. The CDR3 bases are TGCAGTGCTTCACGACTGAGCAATCAGCCCCAGCATTTT.

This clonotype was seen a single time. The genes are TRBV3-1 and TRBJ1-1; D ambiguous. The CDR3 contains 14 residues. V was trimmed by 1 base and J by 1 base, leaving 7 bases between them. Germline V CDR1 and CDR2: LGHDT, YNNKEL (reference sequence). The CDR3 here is CASSQVPQNTEAFF. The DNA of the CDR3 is TGTGCCAGCAGCCAAGTTCCACAGAACACTGAAGCTTTCTTT.

Written as DNA, the CDR3 is TGCAGTGGGGTTGGGACAGGGGAAGGAGAGACCCAGTACTTC. As protein: CSGVGTGEGETQYF. The chain uses TRBV20-1 and TRBJ2-5, with TRBD1 matching 10 bases. Germline values: CDR1 DFQATT, CDR2 SNEGSKA (reference sequence). V was pared by 7 bases and J by 4 bases, with 9 bases of the junction left unmatched. The CDR3 spans 14 residues.

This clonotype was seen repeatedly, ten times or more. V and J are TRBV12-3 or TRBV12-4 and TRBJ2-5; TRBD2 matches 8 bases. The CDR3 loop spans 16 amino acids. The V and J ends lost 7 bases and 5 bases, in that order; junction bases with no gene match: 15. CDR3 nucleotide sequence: TGTGCCAGCATCCCAGGTCGAGTTACGGGGGGGGAGACCCAGTACTTC. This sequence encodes CASIPGRVTGGETQYF.

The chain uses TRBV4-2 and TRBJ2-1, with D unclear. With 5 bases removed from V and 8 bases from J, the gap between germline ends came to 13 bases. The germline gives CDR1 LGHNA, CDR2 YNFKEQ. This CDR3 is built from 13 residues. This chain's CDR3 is CASSAHPGDEQFF. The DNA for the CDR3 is TGTGCCAGCAGCGCGCATCCTGGAGATGAGCAGTTCTTC.

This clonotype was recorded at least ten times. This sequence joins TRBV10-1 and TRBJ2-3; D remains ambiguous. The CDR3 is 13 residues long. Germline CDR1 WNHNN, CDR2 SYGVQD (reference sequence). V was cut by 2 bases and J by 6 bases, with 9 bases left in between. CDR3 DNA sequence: TGCGCCAGCAGTGAGAAGGCGGCCGATACGCAGTATTTT. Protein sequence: CASSEKAADTQYF.

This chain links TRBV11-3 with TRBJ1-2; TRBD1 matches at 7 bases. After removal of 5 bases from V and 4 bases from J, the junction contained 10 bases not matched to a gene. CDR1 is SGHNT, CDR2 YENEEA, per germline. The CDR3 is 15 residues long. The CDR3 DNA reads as TGTGCCAGCAGCCGAAGCGACAGGGTTTTCTATGGCTACACCTTC. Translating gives CASSRSDRVFYGYTF.

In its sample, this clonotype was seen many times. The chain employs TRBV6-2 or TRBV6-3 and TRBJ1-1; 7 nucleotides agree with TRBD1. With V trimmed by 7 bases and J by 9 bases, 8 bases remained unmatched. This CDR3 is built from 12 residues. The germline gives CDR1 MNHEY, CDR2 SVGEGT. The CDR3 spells CASITGESKAFF. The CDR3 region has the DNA TGTGCCAGCATCACAGGGGAATCGAAAGCTTTCTTT.

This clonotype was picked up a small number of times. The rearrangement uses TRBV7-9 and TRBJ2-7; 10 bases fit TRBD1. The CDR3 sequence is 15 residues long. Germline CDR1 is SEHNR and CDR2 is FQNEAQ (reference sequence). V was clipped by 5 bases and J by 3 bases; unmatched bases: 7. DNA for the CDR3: TGTGCCAGCAGCCCGGCGGGGACAGGGGACTACGAGCAGTACTTC. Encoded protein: CASSPAGTGDYEQYF. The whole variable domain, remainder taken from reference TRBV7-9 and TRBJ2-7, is DTGVSQNPRHKITKRGQNVTFRCDPISEHNRLYWYRQTLGQGPEFLTYFQNEAQLEKSRLLSDRFSAERPKGSFSTLEIQRTEQGDSAMYLCASSPAGTGDYEQYFGPGTRLTVT.

In DNA, the CDR3 is TGCAGCGTTACATCCGGGACTATCCATAATGAGCAGTTCTTC. Its translation: CSVTSGTIHNEQFF. The chain uses TRBV29-1 and TRBJ2-1; 7 bases are a match to TRBD2. The CDR3 is 14 residues long. Germline CDR1 SQVTM, CDR2 ANQGSEA. Trimming cost V 5 bases and J 7 bases; bases outside gene matches: 11.

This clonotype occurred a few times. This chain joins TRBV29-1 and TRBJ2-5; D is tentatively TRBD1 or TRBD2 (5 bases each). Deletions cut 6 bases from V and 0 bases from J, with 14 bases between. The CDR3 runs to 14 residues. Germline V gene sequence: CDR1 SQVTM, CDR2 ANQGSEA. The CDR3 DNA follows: TGCAGCGTGGGGGTTGTGCGAAACCAAGAGACCCAGTACTTC. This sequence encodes CSVGVVRNQETQYF.

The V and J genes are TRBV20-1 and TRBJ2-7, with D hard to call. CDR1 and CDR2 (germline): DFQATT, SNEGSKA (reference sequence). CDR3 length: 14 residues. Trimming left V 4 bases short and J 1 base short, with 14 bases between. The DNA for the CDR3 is TGCAGTGCTACCCCCGCCGGGCCGTCCTACGAGCAGTACTTC. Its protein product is CSATPAGPSYEQYF.

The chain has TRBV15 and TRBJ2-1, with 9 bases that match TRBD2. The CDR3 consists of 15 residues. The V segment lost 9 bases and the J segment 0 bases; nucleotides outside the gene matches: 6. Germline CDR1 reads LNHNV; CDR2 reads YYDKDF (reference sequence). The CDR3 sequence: CATAAGGSSYNEQFF. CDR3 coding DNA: TGTGCCACGGCGGCGGGAGGGAGCTCCTACAATGAGCAGTTCTTC.